The 21 T cell receptor beta chains below come from one sample, sequenced in a study of molecular identifiers for immune sequencing clone quantification. TCRdb re-called the PCR reads with MiXCR, one entry per CDR3 protein. The sample lists about 320,000 distinct CDR3 sequences, about 23% occurring once. The material sequenced was naive CD8+ T cells from blood, with Jurkat cell RNA spiked in. Regarding subset: FACS-sorted CD8+CD4-CCR7+CD45RA+ naive T cells. Receptors were obtained from a human donor in good health. Some libraries in this study had Jurkat cell RNA spiked in.

Concerning this clonotype: This could be a read error, since a much larger clone is one nucleotide away. The chain has TRBV7-8 and TRBJ2-5; D is perhaps TRBD1 (5 bases). Trimming stripped 1 base from V and 3 bases from J, with 9 bases between. Germline V CDR1 and CDR2: SGHVS, FQNEAQ. The CDR3 length is 14 residues. Here the CDR3 reads CASSLGGSEETQYF. For the CDR3, the DNA is TGTGCCAGCAGCTTAGGGGGCAGTGAAGAGACCCAGTACTTC. Complete variable domain (other parts from reference TRBV7-8 and TRBJ2-5): GAGVSQSPRYKVAKRGQDVALRCDPISGHVSLFWYQQALGQGPEFLTYFQNEAQLDKSGLPSDRFFAERPEGSVSTLKIQRTQQEDSAVYLCASSLGGSEETQYFGPGTRLLVL.

This clonotype has ten or more counts. The gene calls are TRBV7-2 and TRBJ2-3, with a possible D match to TRBD2 (5 bases). There are 14 residues in the CDR3. V lost 4 bases, J lost 4 bases, and 12 bases lay in between. CDR1 SGHTA and CDR2 FQGNSA come from the germline V gene. The CDR3 bases are TGTGCCAGCAGCTCGGGGTTTTTCCCAGATACGCAGTATTTT. It is translated as CASSSGFFPDTQYF.

About this clonotype: The CDR3 ends on some other residue instead of the conserved phenylalanine or tryptophan, so this is likely a read error. The V call is TRBV2, the J call TRBJ1-4, with 7 bases matching TRBD1. V lost 1 base and J lost 0; bases outside the gene matches: 8. The germline V gene encodes CDR1 SNHLY and CDR2 FYNNEI. This CDR3 has 18 amino acids. In nucleotides, the CDR3 is TGTGCCAGCAGTGAAGAGGGGGCCGGATCGGCAACTAATGAAAAACTGTTTCTT. Translated, it gives CASSEEGAGSATNEKLFL.

This clonotype turned up a few times. The chain couples TRBV6-2 or TRBV6-3 to TRBJ2-5, with TRBD2 matching over 14 bases. The CDR3 consists of 18 residues. The germline V gene encodes CDR1 MNHEY and CDR2 SVGEGT. The trim removed 2 bases at V and 0 bases at J, leaving 5 bases unmatched. Written as DNA, the CDR3 is TGTGCCAGCAGTTACCCGGGACTAGCGGGAGTGGACCAAGAGACCCAGTACTTC. Translating gives CASSYPGLAGVDQETQYF.

In this sample, this clonotype turned up many times. J is TRBJ2-3 and V is TRBV29-1; the D gene could be TRBD1 or TRBD2 (5 bases each). This CDR3 has 13 amino acids. CDR1 SQVTM and CDR2 ANQGSEA come from the germline V gene. V lost 7 bases to trimming and J lost 3 bases, with 14 bases between them. DNA of the CDR3: TGCAGCGGCGGACTCGGGACGACAGATACGCAGTATTTT. It encodes CSGGLGTTDTQYF.

In the case of this clonotype: At one of its ends the junction is not consistent with the germline gene, which may arise from a read error. The chain uses TRBV5-5 and TRBJ1-1; 8 bases line up with TRBD1. The CDR3 length is 15 residues. Germline loops: CDR1 SGHKS, CDR2 YYEKEE (reference sequence). The chain's CDR3 is CTSSLADRVNTEAFF. The CDR3 bases are TGTACCAGCAGCTTGGCGGACAGGGTGAACACTGAAGCTTTCTTT.

This sequence joins TRBV7-6 and TRBJ2-2; either TRBD1 or TRBD2 may supply D (5 bases each). Trimming took off 4 bases at V and 4 bases at J, with 13 bases between the two ends. Looked up from germline, CDR1 is SGHVS and CDR2 is FNYEAQ. The CDR3 consists of 15 residues. The CDR3 protein is CASSSLGASTGELFF. The CDR3 DNA reads TGTGCCAGCAGCTCCCTCGGGGCCTCCACCGGGGAGCTGTTTTTT.

This clonotype was recorded at least ten times. The V and J genes are TRBV5-6 and TRBJ1-5; D gene ambiguous. CDR1 and CDR2 (germline): SGHDT, YYEEEE. V lost 0 bases to trimming and J lost 0 bases, with 4 bases between them. This CDR3 is built from 14 residues. The DNA of the CDR3 is TGTGCCAGCAGCTTGGACCATAGCAATCAGCCCCAGCATTTT. The encoded protein is CASSLDHSNQPQHF.

This clonotype was detected only a few times. The chain is built from TRBV30 and TRBJ2-3, with D perhaps TRBD1 (6 bases). The CDR3 consists of 12 residues. The V gene lost 0 bases and the J gene lost 7 bases, with 8 bases spanning the gap. Germline V gives CDR1 GTSNPN, CDR2 SVGIG (reference sequence). This chain's CDR3 is CAWSVTGYTQYF. In DNA, the CDR3 is TGTGCCTGGAGTGTAACAGGGTATACGCAGTATTTT.

This clonotype was detected ten times or more. The CDR3 DNA is TGTGCCAGCAGTGTTCAGGGTAACCAAGAGACCCAGTACTTC. Amino acid sequence: CASSVQGNQETQYF. This chain connects TRBV25-1 to TRBJ2-5, with a weak D call TRBD1 (5 bases). The germline V and J ends were trimmed by 4 bases and 0 bases, with 9 bases remaining between them. This CDR3 spans 14 amino acids. Germline V CDR1 and CDR2: MGHDK, SYGVNS.

This clonotype was seen repeatedly, ten times or more. This sequence joins TRBV4-3 and TRBJ2-7; 7 bases match TRBD1. The CDR3 consists of 15 residues. Unmatched junction bases numbered 4, after V lost 1 base and J lost 1 base. Germline V gene sequence: CDR1 LGHNA, CDR2 YSLEER. CDR3 in amino acids: CASSQVVTGSYEQYF. CDR3 in DNA: TGCGCCAGCAGCCAAGTCGTGACAGGGTCCTACGAGCAGTACTTC.

The chain uses TRBV4-3 and TRBJ2-1, with TRBD2 as a possible D gene (5 bases). V lost 1 base to trimming and J lost 1 base, with 11 bases between them. CDR3 length: 16 residues. Germline CDR1 and CDR2: LGHNA and YSLEER. The chain's CDR3 is CASSQASSTSYNEQFF. CDR3 sequence (DNA): TGCGCCAGCAGCCAAGCCTCTAGCACGTCCTACAATGAGCAGTTCTTC.

Of note for this clonotype: Given a much more abundant clone one base away, this may be a read error. The chain uses TRBV4-3 and TRBJ1-1; D is uncertain. CDR3 length equals 15 residues. The germline V and J ends were trimmed by 0 bases and 0 bases, with 8 bases remaining between them. Germline V CDR1 and CDR2: LGHNA, YSLEER. CDR3 loop: CASSQDVGLNTEAFF. For the CDR3, the DNA is TGCGCCAGCAGCCAAGATGTAGGGTTGAACACTGAAGCTTTCTTT.

In this sample, this clonotype turned up a few times. The chain links TRBV19 to TRBJ1-6; a possible D gene is TRBD1 (5 bases). The CDR3 length is 13 residues. Germline CDR1 LNHDA, CDR2 SQIVND (reference sequence). V was pared by 1 base and J by 13 bases, with 11 bases between. The CDR3 nucleotides are TGTGCCAGTAGTATAGGTTCCGGGACTCCCCTCCACTTT. Its translation is CASSIGSGTPLHF.

This clonotype showed up many times. The V call is TRBV6-2 or TRBV6-3, the J call TRBJ1-1, with D unclear. V gave up 0 bases and J gave up 6 bases, with 5 bases separating them. The CDR3 length is 12 residues. Germline lookup yields CDR1 MNHEY and CDR2 SVGEGT. In DNA form, the CDR3 reads TGTGCCAGCAGTTACTCAGGCGCTGAAGCTTTCTTT. Its protein product is CASSYSGAEAFF.

The V and J genes are TRBV28 and TRBJ1-1; D may be TRBD1 (6 bases). Germline CDR1 MDHEN, CDR2 SYDVKM. Trimming left V 7 bases short and J 2 bases short, with 23 bases between. The CDR3 has 17 residues. As DNA, the CDR3 is TGTGCCAGCACCGAAACGGGGGGCGTCTACTTTAACACTGAAGCTTTCTTT. It yields the protein CASTETGGVYFNTEAFF.

The rearrangement joins TRBV27 to TRBJ1-2; TRBD1 matches 8 bases. CDR3 length: 16 amino acids. Germline CDR1 reads MNHEY; CDR2 reads SMNVEV (reference sequence). V was pared by 0 bases and J by 8 bases, with 11 bases of the junction left unmatched. The CDR3: CASSLSRSGGAGGYTF. DNA of the CDR3: TGTGCCAGCAGTTTATCGAGATCAGGGGGCGCGGGGGGCTACACCTTC.

This clonotype was recorded a few times. The gene calls are TRBV4-1 and TRBJ1-5; no definite D call. The CDR3 consists of 12 residues. The germline gives CDR1 MGHRA, CDR2 YSYEKL. Trimming took 3 bases from V and 4 from J, leaving 4 bases between them. DNA of the CDR3: TGCGCCAGCAGCCACCATAATCAGCCCCAGCATTTT. It codes for CASSHHNQPQHF.

The chain combines TRBV6-6 with TRBJ2-3; D remains ambiguous. CDR1 and CDR2 (germline): MNHNY, SVGAGI (reference sequence). Trimming pared 6 bases from V and 2 bases from J, leaving 18 bases between. This CDR3 spans 16 amino acids. Here the CDR3 DNA reads TGTGCCAGCAGCCGGGCGGCGGCACCGAACACAGATACGCAGTATTTT. Translation: CASSRAAAPNTDTQYF.

J is TRBJ1-1 and V is TRBV5-8, with 8 bases identical to TRBD1. The V segment lost 4 bases and the J segment 2 bases; nucleotides outside the gene matches: 10. Germline assignment: CDR1 SGHTS and CDR2 YDEGEE. The CDR3 consists of 16 residues. CDR3 in amino acids: CASSELTGGFNTEAFF. CDR3 DNA: TGTGCCAGCAGCGAACTAACAGGGGGATTTAACACTGAAGCTTTCTTT.

This clonotype has just a few counts. The chain links TRBV5-1 to TRBJ2-7; tentatively, D is TRBD1 or TRBD2 (6 bases each). This CDR3 has 14 amino acids. Trimming pared 3 bases from V and 2 bases from J, leaving 12 bases between. The germline V gene has CDR1 SGHRS and CDR2 YFSETQ. The CDR3 DNA reads as TGCGCCAGCAGCTCGCCAGGGGAGGCCTACGAGCAGTACTTC. It yields the protein CASSSPGEAYEQYF.